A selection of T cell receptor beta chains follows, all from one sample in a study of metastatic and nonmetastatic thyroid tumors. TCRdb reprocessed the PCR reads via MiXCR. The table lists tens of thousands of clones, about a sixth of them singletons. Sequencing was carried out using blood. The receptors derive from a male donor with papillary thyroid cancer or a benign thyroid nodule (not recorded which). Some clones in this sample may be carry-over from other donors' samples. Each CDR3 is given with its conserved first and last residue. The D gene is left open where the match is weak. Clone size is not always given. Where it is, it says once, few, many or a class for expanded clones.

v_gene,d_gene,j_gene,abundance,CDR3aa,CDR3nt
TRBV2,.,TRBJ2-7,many,CASSEQNYEQYF,TGTGCCAGCAGTGAACAGAATTACGAGCAGTACTTC
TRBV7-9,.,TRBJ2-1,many,CASSPRVEQFF,TGTGCCAGCAGCCCCCGGGTGGAGCAGTTCTTC
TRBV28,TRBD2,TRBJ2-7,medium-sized,CASSFGRAGNLYEQYF,TGTGCCAGCAGTTTTGGGAGGGCCGGGAACTTGTACGAGCAGTACTTC
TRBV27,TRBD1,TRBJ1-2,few,CASSRGTAPGDGYTF,TGTGCCAGCAGTAGGGGGACAGCCCCTGGGGATGGCTACACCTTC
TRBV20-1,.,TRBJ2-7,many,CSAKWEHEQYF,TGCAGTGCCAAGTGGGAGCACGAGCAGTACTTC
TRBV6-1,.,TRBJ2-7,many,CASSEFNREMDEQYF,TGTGCCAGCAGTGAGTTTAACAGGGAGATGGACGAGCAGTACTTC
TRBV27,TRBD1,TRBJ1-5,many,CASRTGGQPQHF,TGTGCCAGCCGGACAGGGGGTCAGCCCCAGCATTTT
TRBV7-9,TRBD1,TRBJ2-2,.,CASSPEDRASGELFF,TGTGCCAGCAGCCCCGAGGACAGGGCGAGCGGGGAGCTGTTTTTT
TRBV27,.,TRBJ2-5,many,CASSLFAFQETQYF,TGTGCCAGCAGTTTATTCGCCTTCCAAGAGACCCAGTACTTC
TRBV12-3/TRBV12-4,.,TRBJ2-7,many,CASSLGAPSSLQYF,TGTGCCAGCAGTTTAGGGGCGCCGTCCTCCCTGCAGTACTTC
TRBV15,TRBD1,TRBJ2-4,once,CATGGTGENIQYF,TGTGCCACCGGCGGGACAGGGGAAAACATTCAGTACTTC
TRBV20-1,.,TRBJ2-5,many,CSATGVQETQYF,TGCAGTGCTACGGGGGTCCAAGAGACCCAGTACTTC
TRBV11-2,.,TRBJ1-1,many,CASSFLEGTEAFF,TGTGCCAGCAGCTTCTTGGAGGGAACTGAAGCTTTCTTT
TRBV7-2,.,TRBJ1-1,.,CASSFSRNFEAFF,TGTGCCAGCAGCTTTAGTAGGAACTTTGAAGCTTTCTTT
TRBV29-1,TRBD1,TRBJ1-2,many,CSWGQVIDGYTF,TGCAGCTGGGGACAGGTGATTGATGGCTACACCTTC
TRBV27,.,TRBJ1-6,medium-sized,CASSPSGGSYNSPLHF,TGTGCCAGCAGCCCCTCCGGGGGCTCCTATAATTCACCCCTCCACTTT
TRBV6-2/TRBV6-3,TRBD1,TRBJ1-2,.,CASSRDRARGYTF,TGTGCCAGCAGCCGGGACAGAGCCCGCGGCTACACCTTC
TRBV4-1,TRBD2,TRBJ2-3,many,CASSQVAGGGTDTQYF,TGCGCCAGCAGCCAGGTAGCGGGGGGGGGCACAGATACGCAGTATTTT
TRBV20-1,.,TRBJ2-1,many,CSGETRSYNEQFF,TGCAGTGGTGAGACTAGGTCCTACAATGAGCAGTTCTTC
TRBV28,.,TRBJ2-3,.,CASSFNTQYF,TGTGCCAGCAGTTTTAATACGCAGTATTTT
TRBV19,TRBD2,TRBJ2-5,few,CASRLSGGQGTQYF,TGTGCCAGTAGGCTATCGGGAGGGCAAGGGACCCAGTACTTC
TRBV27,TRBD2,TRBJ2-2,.,CANSITSGRLAGELFF,TGTGCCAACAGTATAACTAGCGGGAGACTCGCCGGGGAGCTGTTTTTT
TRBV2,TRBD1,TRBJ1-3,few,CASRGTGSGNTIYF,TGTGCCAGCAGGGGGACAGGGTCAGGAAACACCATATATTTT
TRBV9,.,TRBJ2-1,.,CASSVGGASYNEQFF,TGTGCCAGCAGCGTAGGGGGGGCCTCCTACAATGAGCAGTTCTTC
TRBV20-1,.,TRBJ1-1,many,CSARPDGFKNTEAFF,TGCAGTGCTAGACCTGATGGGTTCAAGAACACTGAAGCTTTCTTT
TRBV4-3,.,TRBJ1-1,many,CASSHRGTEAFF,TGCGCCAGCAGCCACAGGGGCACTGAAGCTTTCTTT
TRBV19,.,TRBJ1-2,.,CASSISVGRYGYTF,TGTGCCAGTAGTATAAGTGTGGGCCGCTATGGCTACACCTTC
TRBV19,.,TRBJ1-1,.,CASSPSQGNTESFF,TGTGCCAGTAGCCCCTCCCAGGGGAACACTGAATCTTTCTTT
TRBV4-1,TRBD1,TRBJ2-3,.,CASSQEPGQGTDTQYF,TGCGCCAGCAGCCAAGAACCGGGACAGGGCACAGATACGCAGTATTTT
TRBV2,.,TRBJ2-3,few,CASSEAASTDTQYF,TGTGCCAGCAGTGAGGCGGCTAGCACAGATACGCAGTATTTT
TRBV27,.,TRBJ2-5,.,CASSPPLGGRALGQETQYF,TGTGCCAGCAGTCCCCCTTTGGGCGGCAGGGCGCTTGGCCAAGAGACCCAGTACTTC
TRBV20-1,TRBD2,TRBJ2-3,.,CSARRGLGKDTQYF,TGCAGTGCTAGAAGGGGACTAGGGAAGGATACGCAGTATTTT
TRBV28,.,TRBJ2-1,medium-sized,CASSRDSNEQFF,TGTGCCAGCAGTCGTGACAGCAATGAGCAGTTCTTC
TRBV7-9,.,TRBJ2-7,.,CASSGGWQGGREQYF,TGTGCCAGCAGCGGAGGGTGGCAGGGTGGTCGCGAGCAGTACTTC
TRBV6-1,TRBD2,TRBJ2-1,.,CASSGPSRTSADNEQFF,TGTGCCAGCAGTGGCCCCTCTAGGACTAGCGCCGACAATGAGCAGTTCTTC
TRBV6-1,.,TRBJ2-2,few,CASSEVRTGELFF,TGTGCCAGCAGTGAGGTGCGGACCGGGGAGCTGTTTTTT
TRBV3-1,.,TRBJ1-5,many,CASSQEGAGNQPQHF,TGTGCCAGCAGCCAAGAAGGGGCAGGCAATCAGCCCCAGCATTTT
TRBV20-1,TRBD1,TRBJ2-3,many,CSAPPPGTGEGTDTQYF,TGCAGTGCTCCCCCTCCCGGGACAGGGGAAGGCACAGATACGCAGTATTTT
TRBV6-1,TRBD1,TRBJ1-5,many,CASRPGQNNQPQHF,TGTGCCAGCAGACCGGGACAGAACAATCAGCCCCAGCATTTT
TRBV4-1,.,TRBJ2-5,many,CASSLPSDTAGTQYF,TGCGCCAGCAGCCTACCCTCGGACACCGCGGGGACCCAGTACTTC
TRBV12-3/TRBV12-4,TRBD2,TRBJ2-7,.,CASSFSGSLGEQYF,TGTGCCAGCAGTTTTAGCGGGAGTCTAGGCGAGCAGTACTTC
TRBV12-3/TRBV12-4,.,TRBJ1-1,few,CASSSGRENTEAFF,TGTGCCAGCAGCTCTGGACGGGAGAACACTGAAGCTTTCTTT
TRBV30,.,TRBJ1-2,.,CARSGMDVYTF,TGTGCCCGCTCGGGGATGGATGTCTACACCTTC
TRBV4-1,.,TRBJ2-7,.,CASSPSPGCIEQYF,TGCGCCAGCAGCCCCTCCCCGGGGTGTATCGAGCAGTACTTC
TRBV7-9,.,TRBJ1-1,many,CASSLDSPDRAFF,TGTGCCAGCAGCTTAGACTCCCCGGATAGGGCTTTCTTT
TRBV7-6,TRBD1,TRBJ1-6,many,CASSLGTDRGQSPLHF,TGTGCCAGCAGCTTAGGGACAGACAGGGGGCAGTCACCCCTCCACTTT